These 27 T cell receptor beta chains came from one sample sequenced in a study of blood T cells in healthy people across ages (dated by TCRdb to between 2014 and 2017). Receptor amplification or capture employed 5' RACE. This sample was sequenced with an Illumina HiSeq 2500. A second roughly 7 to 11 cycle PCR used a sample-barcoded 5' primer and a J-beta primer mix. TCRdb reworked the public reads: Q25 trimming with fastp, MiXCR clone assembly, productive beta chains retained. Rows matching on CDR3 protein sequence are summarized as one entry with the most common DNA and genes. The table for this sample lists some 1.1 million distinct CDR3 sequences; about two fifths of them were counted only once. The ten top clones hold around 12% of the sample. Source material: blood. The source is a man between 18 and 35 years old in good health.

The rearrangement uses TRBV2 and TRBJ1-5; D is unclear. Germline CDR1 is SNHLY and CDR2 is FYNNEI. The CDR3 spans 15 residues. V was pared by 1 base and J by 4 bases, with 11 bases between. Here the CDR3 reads CASSEGRAGNQPQHF. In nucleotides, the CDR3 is TGTGCCAGCAGTGAAGGTCGGGCGGGAAATCAGCCCCAGCATTTT.

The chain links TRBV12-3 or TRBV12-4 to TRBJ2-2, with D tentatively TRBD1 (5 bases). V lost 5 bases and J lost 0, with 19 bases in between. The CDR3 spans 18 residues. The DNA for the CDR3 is TGTGCCAGCAGTCCGTCGACAGAGTTGGGCCCGAACACCGGGGAGCTGTTTTTT. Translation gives CASSPSTELGPNTGELFF.

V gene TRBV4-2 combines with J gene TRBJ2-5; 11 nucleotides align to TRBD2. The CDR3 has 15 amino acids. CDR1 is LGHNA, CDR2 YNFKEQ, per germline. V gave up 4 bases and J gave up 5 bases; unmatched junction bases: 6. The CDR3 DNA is TGTGCCAGCAGCCGAGGTAGCGGGGGGGTTGAGACCCAGTACTTC. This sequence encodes CASSRGSGGVETQYF.

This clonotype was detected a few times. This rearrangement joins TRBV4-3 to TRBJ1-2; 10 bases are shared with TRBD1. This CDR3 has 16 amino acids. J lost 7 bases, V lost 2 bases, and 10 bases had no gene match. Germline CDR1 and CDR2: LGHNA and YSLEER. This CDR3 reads CASSQKRGQGKGGYTF. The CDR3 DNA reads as TGCGCCAGCAGCCAAAAGAGGGGACAGGGGAAGGGTGGCTACACCTTC.

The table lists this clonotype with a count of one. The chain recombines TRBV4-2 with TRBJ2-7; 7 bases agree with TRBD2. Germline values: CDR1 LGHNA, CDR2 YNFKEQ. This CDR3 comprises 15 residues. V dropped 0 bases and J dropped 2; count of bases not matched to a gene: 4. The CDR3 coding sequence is TGTGCCAGCAGCCAAGATCGGGGGGTACCCTACGAGCAGTACTTC. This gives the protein CASSQDRGVPYEQYF.

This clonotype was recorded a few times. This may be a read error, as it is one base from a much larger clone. This chain's CDR3 is CASSRGPGCNEQFF. CDR3 DNA sequence: TGTGCCAGCAGCAGGGGGCCTGGTTGCAATGAGCAGTTCTTC. The rearrangement links TRBV6-5 to TRBJ2-1; 8 bases align to TRBD1. From germline, CDR1 is MNHEY and CDR2 SVGAGI. Losses at the gene ends were 6 bases for V and 6 bases for J; bases not matched to a gene: 7. The CDR3 loop spans 14 amino acids.

CDR3 coding DNA: TGTGCCAGCAGCTTATCGGTGCTAGAGCAGTACTTC. Protein product: CASSLSVLEQYF. The chain carries TRBV7-2 and TRBJ2-5; D is unresolved. V dropped 2 bases and J dropped 11 bases, with 12 bases sitting between them. CDR3 length equals 12 residues. Germline CDR1 is SGHTA and CDR2 is FQGNSA.

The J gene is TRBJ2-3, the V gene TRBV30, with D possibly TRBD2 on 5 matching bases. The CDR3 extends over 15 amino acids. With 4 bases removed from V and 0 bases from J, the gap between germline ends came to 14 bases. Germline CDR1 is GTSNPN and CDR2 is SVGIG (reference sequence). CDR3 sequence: CAWTWSGPSTDTQYF. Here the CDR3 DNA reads TGTGCCTGGACCTGGAGCGGACCCAGCACAGATACGCAGTATTTT. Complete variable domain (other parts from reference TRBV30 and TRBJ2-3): SQTIHQWPATLVQPVGSPLSLECTVEGTSNPNLYWYRQAAGRGLQLLFYSVGIGQISSEVPQNLSASRPQDRQFILSSKKLLLSDSGFYLCAWTWSGPSTDTQYFGPGTRLTVL.

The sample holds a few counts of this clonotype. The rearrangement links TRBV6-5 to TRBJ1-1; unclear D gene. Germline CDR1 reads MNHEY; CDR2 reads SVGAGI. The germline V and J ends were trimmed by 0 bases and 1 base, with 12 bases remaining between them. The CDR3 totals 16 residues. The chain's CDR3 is CASSYSMRHRNTEAFF. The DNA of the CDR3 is TGTGCCAGCAGTTACTCGATGAGACACAGGAACACTGAAGCTTTCTTT.

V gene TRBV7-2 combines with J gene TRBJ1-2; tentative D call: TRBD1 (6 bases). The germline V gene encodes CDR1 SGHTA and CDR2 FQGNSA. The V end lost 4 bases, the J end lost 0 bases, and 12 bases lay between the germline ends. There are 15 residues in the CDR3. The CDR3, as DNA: TGTGCCAGCAGCTCCCACAGGGCGGCTAACTATGGCTACACCTTC. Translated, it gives CASSSHRAANYGYTF.

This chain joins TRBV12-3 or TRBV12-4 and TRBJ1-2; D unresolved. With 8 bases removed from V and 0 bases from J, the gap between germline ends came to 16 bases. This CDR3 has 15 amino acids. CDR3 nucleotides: TGTGCCAGCGCTCTTGAAGGTATTCCTAACTATGGCTACACCTTC. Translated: CASALEGIPNYGYTF.

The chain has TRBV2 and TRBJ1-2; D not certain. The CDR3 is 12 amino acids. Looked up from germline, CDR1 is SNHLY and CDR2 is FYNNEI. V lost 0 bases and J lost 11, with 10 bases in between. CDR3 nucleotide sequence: TGTGCCAGCAGTGAAGCCACGGGAGGGTACACCTTC. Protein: CASSEATGGYTF.

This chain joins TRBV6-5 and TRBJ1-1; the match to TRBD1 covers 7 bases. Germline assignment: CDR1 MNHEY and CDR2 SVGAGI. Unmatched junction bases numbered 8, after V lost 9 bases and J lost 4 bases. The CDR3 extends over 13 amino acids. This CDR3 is CASDTGEGTEAFF. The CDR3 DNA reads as TGTGCCAGTGATACAGGGGAGGGCACTGAAGCTTTCTTT.

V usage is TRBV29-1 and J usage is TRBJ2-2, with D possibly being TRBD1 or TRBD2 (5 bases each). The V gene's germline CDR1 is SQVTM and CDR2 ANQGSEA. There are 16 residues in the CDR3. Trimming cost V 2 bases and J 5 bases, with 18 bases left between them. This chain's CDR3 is CSVEYPGTQGTGELFF. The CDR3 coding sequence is TGCAGCGTTGAATATCCGGGGACCCAGGGAACCGGGGAGCTGTTTTTT.

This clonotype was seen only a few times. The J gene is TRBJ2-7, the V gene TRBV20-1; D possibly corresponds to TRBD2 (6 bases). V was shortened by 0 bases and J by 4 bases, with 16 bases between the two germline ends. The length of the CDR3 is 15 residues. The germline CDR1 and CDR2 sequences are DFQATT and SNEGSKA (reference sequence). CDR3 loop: CSARDFGRLQYEQYF. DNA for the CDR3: TGCAGTGCTAGAGACTTTGGGAGGTTACAATACGAGCAGTACTTC.

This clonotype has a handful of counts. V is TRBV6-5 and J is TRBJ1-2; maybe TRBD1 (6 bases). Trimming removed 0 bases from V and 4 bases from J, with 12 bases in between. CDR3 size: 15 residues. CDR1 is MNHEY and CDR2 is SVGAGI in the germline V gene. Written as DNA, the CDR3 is TGTGCCAGCAGTTACTCGAGTCGGGGGCCCTATGGCTACACCTTC. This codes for CASSYSSRGPYGYTF.

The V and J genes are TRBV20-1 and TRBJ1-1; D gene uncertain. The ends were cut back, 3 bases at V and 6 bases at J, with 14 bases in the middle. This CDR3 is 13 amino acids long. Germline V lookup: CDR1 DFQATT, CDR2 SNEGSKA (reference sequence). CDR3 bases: TGCAGTGCTAGGGAAACACTGGGGTCTGAAGCTTTCTTT. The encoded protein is CSARETLGSEAFF.

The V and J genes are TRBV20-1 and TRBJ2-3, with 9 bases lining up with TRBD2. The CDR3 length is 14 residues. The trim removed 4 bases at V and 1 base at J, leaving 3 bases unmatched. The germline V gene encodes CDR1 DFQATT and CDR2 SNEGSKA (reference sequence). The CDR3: CSATRTSGTDTQYF. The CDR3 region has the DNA TGCAGTGCTACCCGGACTAGCGGCACAGATACGCAGTATTTT.

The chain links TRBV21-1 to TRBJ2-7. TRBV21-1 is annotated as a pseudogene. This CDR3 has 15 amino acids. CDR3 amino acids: CASNPQRTVGYEQYF. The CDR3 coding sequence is TGTGCCAGCAACCCACAGAGGACGGTGGGCTACGAGCAGTACTTC.

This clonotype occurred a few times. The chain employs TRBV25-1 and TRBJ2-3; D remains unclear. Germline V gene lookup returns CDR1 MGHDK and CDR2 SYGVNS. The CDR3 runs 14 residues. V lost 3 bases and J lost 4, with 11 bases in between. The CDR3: CASSDTRTPDTQYF. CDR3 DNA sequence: TGTGCCAGCAGTGACACAAGGACGCCAGATACGCAGTATTTT.

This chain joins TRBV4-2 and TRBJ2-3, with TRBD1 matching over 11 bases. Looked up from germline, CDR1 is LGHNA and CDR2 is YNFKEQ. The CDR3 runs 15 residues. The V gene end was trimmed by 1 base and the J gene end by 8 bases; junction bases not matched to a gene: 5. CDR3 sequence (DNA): TGTGCCAGCAGCCAAGGGACAGGGGGCGCAGGTACGCAGTATTTT. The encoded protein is CASSQGTGGAGTQYF.

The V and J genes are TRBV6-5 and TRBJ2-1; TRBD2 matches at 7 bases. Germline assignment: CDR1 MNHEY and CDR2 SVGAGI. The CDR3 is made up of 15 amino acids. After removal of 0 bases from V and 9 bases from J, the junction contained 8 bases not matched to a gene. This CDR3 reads CASSYSPGGGGEQFF. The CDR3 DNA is TGTGCCAGCAGTTACTCTCCAGGTGGGGGGGGTGAGCAGTTCTTC.

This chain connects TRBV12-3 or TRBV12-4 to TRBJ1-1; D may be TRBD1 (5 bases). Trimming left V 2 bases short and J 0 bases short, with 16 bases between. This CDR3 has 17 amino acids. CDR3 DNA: TGTGCCAGCAGTTTAAGAGGTAGGGGACGGGTGAACACTGAAGCTTTCTTT. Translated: CASSLRGRGRVNTEAFF.

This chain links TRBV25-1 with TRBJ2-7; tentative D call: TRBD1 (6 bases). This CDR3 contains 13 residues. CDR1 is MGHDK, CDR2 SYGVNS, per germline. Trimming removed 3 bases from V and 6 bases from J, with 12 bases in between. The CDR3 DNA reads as TGTGCCAGCAGTGAGAACAGGGATGGCGAGCAGTACTTC. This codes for CASSENRDGEQYF.

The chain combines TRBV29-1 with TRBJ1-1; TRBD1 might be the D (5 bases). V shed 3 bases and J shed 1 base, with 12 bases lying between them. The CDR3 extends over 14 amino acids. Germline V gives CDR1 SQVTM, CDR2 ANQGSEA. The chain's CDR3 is CSVERDRSNTEAFF. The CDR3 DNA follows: TGCAGCGTTGAGAGGGACCGATCGAACACTGAAGCTTTCTTT.

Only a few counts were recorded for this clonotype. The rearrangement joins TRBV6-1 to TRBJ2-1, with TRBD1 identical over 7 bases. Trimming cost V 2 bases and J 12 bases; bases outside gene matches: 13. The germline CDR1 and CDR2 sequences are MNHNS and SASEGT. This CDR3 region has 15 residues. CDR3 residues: CASSEMSTGAFAQFF. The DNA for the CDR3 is TGTGCCAGCAGTGAAATGAGTACAGGGGCGTTTGCGCAGTTCTTC.

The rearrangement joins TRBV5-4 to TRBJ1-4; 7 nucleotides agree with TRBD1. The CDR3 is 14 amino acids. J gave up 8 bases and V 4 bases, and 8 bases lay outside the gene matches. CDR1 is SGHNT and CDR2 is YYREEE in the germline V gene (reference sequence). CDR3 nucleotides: TGTGCCAGCAGCGTAGACAGGGCGCGGGAAAAACTGTTTTTT. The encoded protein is CASSVDRAREKLFF.